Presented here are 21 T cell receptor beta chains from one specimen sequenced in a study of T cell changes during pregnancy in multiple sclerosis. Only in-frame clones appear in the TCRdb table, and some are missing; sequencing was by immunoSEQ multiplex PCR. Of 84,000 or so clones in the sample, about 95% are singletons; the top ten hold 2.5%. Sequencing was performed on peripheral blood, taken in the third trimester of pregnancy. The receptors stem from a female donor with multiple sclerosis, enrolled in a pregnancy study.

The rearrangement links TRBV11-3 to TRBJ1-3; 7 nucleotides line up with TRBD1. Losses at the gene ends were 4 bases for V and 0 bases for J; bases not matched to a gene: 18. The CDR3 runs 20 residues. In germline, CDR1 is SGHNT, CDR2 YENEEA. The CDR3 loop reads CASSSPGGLLGGLSGNTIYF. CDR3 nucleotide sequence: TGTGCCAGCAGCTCCCCAGGAGGACTCCTAGGGGGCCTCTCTGGAAACACCATATATTTT. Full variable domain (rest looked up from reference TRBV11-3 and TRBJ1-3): EAGVVQSPRYKIIEKKQPVAFWCNPISGHNTLYWYLQNLGQGPELLIRYENEEAVDDSQLPKDRFSAERLKGVDSTLKIQPAELGDSAVYLCASSSPGGLLGGLSGNTIYFGEGSWLTVV.

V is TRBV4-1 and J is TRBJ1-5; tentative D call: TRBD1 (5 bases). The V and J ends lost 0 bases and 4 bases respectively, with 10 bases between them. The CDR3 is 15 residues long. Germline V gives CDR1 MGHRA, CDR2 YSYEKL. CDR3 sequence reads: CASSQDWGGNQPQHF. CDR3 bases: TGCGCCAGCAGCCAAGATTGGGGGGGTAATCAGCCCCAGCATTTT.

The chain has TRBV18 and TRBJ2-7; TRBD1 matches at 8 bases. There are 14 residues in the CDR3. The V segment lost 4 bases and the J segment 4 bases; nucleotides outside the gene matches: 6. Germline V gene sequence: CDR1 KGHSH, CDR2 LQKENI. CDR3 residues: CASSLQGARYEQYF. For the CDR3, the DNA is TGTGCCAGCTCACTTCAGGGGGCGCGGTACGAGCAGTACTTC.

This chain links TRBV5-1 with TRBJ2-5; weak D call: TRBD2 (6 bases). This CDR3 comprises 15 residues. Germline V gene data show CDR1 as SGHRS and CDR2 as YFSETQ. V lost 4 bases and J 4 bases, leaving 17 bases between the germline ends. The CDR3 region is CASSPASGDVETQYF. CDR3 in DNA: TGCGCCAGCAGCCCCGCGTCGGGGGATGTAGAGACCCAGTACTTC.

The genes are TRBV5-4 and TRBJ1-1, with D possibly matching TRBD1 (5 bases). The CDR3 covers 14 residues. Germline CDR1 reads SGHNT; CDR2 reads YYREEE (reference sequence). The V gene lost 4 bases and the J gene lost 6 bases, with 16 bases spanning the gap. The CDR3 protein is CASSRMRKGPEAFF. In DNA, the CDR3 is TGTGCCAGCAGCCGGATGAGGAAGGGGCCTGAAGCTTTCTTT.

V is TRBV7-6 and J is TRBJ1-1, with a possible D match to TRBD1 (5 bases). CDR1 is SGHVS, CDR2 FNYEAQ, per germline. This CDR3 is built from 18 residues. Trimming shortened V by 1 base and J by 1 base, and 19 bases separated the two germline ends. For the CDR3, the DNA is TGTGCCAGCAGCTTAGTATCCCATCAGGGTTTGGGGAACACTGAAGCTTTCTTT. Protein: CASSLVSHQGLGNTEAFF.

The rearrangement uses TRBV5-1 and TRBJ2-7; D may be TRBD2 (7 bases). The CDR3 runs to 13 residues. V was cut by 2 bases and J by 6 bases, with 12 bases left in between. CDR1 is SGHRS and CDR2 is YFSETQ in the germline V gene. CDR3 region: CASSFTGGGEQYF. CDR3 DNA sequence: TGCGCCAGCAGCTTCACGGGGGGCGGCGAGCAGTACTTC.

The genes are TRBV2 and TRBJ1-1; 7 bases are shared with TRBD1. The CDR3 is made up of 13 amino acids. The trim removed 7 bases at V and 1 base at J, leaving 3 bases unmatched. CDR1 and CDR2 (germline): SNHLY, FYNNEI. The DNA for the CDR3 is TGTGCCAGCATCCACAGGGGGAACACTGAAGCTTTCTTT. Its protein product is CASIHRGNTEAFF.

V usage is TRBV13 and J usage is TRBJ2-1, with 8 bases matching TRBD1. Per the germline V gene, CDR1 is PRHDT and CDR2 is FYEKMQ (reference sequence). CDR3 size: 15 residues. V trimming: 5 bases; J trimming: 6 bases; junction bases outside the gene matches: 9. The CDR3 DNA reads TGTGCCAGCAGCGGTCCAGGGGGCACTCTCAATGAGCAGTTCTTC. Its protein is CASSGPGGTLNEQFF.

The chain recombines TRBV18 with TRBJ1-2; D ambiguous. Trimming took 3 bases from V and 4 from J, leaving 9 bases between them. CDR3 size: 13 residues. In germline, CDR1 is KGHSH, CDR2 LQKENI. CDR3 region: CASSPGLSYGYTF. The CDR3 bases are TGTGCCAGCTCACCGGGCCTGAGCTATGGCTACACCTTC. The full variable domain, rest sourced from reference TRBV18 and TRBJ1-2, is NAGVMQNPRHLVRRRGQEARLRCSPMKGHSHVYWYRQLPEEGLKFMVYLQKENIIDESGMPKERFSAEFPKEGPSILRIQQVVRGDSAAYFCASSPGLSYGYTFGSGTRLTVV.

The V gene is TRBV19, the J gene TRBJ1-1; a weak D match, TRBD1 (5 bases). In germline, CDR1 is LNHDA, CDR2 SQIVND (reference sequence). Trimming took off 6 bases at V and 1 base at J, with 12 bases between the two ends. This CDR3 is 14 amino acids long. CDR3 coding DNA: TGTGCCAGTAGCAAGCAGGGTCGGAACACTGAAGCTTTCTTT. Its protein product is CASSKQGRNTEAFF.

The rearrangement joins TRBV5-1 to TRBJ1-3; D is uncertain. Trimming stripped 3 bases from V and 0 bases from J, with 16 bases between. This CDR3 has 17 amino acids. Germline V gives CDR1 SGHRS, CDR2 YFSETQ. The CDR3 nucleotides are TGCGCCAGCAGCTCCGGGGAAGTCGAACCCTCTGGAAACACCATATATTTT. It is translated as CASSSGEVEPSGNTIYF.

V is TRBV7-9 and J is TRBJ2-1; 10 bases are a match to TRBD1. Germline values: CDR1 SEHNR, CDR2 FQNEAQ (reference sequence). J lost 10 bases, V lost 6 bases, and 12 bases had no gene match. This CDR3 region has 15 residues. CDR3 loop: CASRPGDRGDGEQFF. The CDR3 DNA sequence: TGTGCCAGCAGACCCGGGGACAGGGGCGACGGAGAGCAGTTCTTC.

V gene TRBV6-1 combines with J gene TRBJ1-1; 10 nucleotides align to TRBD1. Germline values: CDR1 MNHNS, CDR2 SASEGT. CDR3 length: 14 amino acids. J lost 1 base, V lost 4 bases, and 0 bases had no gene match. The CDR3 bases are TGTGCCAGCAGTGGACAGGGGGCGAACACTGAAGCTTTCTTT. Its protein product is CASSGQGANTEAFF.

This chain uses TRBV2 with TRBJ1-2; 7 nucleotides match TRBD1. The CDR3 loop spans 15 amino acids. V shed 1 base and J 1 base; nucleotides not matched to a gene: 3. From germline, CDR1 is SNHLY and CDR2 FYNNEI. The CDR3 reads CASSEGQGGNYGYTF. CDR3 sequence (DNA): TGTGCCAGCAGTGAAGGCCAGGGGGGTAACTATGGCTACACCTTC.

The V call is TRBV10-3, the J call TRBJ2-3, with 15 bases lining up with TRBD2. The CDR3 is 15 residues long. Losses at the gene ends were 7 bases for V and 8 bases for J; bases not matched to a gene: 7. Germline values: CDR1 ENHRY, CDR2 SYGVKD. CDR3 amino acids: CAINPGTSGGLTQYF. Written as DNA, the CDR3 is TGTGCCATCAATCCAGGGACTAGCGGGGGGCTTACGCAGTATTTT.

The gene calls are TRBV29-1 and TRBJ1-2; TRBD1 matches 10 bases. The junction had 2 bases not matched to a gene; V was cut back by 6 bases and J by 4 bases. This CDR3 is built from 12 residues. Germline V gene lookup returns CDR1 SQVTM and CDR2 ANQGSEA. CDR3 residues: CSVGQGSYGYTF. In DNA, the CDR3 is TGCAGCGTGGGACAGGGGAGCTATGGCTACACCTTC.

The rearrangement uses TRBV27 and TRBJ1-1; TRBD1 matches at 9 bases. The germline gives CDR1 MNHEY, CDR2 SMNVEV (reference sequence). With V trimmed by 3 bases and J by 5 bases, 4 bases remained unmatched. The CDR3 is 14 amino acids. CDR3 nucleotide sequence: TGTGCCAGCAGTTTGAGACAGGGGGTGACTGAAGCTTTCTTT. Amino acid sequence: CASSLRQGVTEAFF.

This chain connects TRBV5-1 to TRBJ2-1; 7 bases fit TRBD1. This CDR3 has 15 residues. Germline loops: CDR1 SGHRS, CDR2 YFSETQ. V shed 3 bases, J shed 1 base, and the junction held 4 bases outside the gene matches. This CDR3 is CASSSDRVSYNEQFF. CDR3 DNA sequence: TGCGCCAGCAGCTCAGACAGGGTGTCCTACAATGAGCAGTTCTTC.

CDR3 loop: CASSPGQMSVEAFF. In nucleotides, the CDR3 is TGTGCCAGCAGCCCGGGTCAGATGTCAGTTGAAGCTTTCTTT. The V and J genes are TRBV7-9 and TRBJ1-1, with D unclear. V was pared by 5 bases and J by 7 bases, with 17 bases between. Looked up from germline, CDR1 is SEHNR and CDR2 is FQNEAQ (reference sequence). CDR3 length equals 14 residues.

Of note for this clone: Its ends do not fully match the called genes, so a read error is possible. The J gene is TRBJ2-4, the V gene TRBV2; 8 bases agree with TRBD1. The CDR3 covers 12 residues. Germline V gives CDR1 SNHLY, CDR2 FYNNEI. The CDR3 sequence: CASATPEGQEFF. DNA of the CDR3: TGTGCCAGCGCAACCCCCGAGGGACAGGAGTTCTTC.